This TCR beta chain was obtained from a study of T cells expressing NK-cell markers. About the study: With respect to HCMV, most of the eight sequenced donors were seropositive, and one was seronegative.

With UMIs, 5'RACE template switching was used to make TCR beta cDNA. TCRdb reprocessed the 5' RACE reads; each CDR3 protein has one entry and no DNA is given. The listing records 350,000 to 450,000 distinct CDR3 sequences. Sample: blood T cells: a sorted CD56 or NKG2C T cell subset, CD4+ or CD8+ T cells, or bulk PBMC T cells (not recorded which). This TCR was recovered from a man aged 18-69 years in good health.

The CDR3 protein is CASTPSMWANTGELFF. The gene calls are TRBV2 and TRBJ2-2; TCRdb gives TRBD1 as the D gene, but with no DNA this cannot be confirmed. The CDR3 consists of 16 residues. Germline V gene data show CDR1 as SNHLY and CDR2 as FYNNEI.